This record concerns one TCR beta chain sequence. Antigen unknown. 13 Jbeta primers and 60 Vbeta primers were used for the PCR. TCRdb's table, derived via immunoSEQ multiplex PCR, lists solely in-frame clones and lacks some. This sample carries more than 250,000 clones, roughly 90% of them seen once, and the ten largest clones take roughly 2.1%. This sample is part of a study of cytomegalovirus exposure and HLA in healthy donors. Study outcomes and limitations: In an earlier analysis, most TCR beta V segments were productive about 87% or about 30% of the time.

The CDR3 sequence is 13 residues long. Per germline, CDR1 MNHNS and CDR2 SASEGT. V was shortened by 4 bases and J by 4 bases, with 10 bases between the two germline ends. The sequencing input was PBMCs. The J gene is TRBJ1-2, the V gene TRBV6-1, with a weak D call TRBD1 (5 bases). This sequence originates from a young woman in good health and CMV-seronegative. This CDR3 reads CASSVGVSYGYTF. In DNA, the CDR3 is TGTGCCAGCAGTGTAGGGGTGTCCTATGGCTACACCTTC.